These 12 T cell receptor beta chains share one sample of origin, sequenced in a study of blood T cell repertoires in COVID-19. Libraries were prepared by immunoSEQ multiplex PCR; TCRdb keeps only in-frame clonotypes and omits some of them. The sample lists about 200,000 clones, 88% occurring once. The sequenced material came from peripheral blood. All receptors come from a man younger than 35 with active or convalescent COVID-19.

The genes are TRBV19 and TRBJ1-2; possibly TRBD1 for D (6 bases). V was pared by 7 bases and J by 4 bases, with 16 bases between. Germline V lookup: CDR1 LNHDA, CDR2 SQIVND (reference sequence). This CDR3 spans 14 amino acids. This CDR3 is CASNDRFFPYGYTF. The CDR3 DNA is TGTGCCAGTAATGACAGGTTTTTTCCCTATGGCTACACCTTC.

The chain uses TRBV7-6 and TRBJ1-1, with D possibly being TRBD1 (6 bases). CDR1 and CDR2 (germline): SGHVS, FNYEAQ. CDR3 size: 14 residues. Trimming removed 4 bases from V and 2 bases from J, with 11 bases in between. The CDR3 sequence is CASSSGTSNTEAFF. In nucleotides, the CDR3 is TGTGCCAGCAGCTCAGGGACATCAAACACTGAAGCTTTCTTT. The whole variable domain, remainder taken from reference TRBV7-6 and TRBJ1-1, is GAGVSQSPRYKVTKRGQDVALRCDPISGHVSLYWYRQALGQGPEFLTYFNYEAQQDKSGLPNDRFSAERPEGSISTLTIQRTEQRDSAMYRCASSSGTSNTEAFFGQGTRLTVV.

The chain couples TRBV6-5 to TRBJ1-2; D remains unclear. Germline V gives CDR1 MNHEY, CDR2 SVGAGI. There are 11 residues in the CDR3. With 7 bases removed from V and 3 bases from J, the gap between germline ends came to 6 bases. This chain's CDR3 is CASTRHYGYTF. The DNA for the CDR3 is TGTGCCAGCACGCGCCACTATGGCTACACCTTC.

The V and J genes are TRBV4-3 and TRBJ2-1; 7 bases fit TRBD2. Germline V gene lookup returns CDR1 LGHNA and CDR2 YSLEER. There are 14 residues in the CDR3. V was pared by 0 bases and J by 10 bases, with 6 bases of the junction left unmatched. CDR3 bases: TGCGCCAGCAGCCAAGATAGCACTAGCGCAGAGCAGTTCTTC. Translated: CASSQDSTSAEQFF.

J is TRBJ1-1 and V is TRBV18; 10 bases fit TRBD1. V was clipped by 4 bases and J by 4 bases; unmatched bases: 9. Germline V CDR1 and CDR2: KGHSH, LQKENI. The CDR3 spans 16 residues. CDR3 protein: CASSQRDRGSGTEAFF. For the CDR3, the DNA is TGTGCCAGCTCACAAAGGGACAGGGGTTCGGGCACTGAAGCTTTCTTT.

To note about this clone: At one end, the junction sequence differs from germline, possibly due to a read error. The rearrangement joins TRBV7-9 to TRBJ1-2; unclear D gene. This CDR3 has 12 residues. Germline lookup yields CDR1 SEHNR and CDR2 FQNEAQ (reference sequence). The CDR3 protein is CASSLANAQQNF. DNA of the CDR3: TGTGCCAGCAGCTTAGCGAATGCACAGCAAAACTTC.

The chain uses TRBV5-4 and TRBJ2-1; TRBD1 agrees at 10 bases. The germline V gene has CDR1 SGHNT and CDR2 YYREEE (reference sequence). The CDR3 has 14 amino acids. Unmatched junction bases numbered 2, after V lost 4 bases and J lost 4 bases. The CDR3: CASSPDRGYNEQFF. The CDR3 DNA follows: TGTGCCAGCAGCCCGGACAGGGGGTACAATGAGCAGTTCTTC.

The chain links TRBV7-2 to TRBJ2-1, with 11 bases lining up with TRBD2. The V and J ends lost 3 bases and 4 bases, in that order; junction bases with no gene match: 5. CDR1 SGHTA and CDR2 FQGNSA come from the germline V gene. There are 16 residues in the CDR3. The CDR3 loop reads CASSLSLAGGYNEQFF. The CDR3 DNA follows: TGTGCCAGCAGCTTGTCATTAGCGGGAGGGTACAATGAGCAGTTCTTC.

CDR3 nucleotides: TGTGCCAGCAGTTCGGGACGGACAGGGTCTAGGGAGGCCCAGTACTTC. It encodes CASSSGRTGSREAQYF. V is TRBV27 and J is TRBJ2-5, with 8 bases fitting TRBD1. The germline gives CDR1 MNHEY, CDR2 SMNVEV (reference sequence). With V trimmed by 4 bases and J by 9 bases, 16 bases remained unmatched. This CDR3 comprises 16 residues.

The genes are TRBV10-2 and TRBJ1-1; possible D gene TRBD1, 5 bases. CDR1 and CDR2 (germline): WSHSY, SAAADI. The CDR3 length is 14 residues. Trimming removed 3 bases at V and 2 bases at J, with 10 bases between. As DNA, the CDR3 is TGCGCCAGCAGTGAAAAGGGGCCCAACACTGAAGCTTTCTTT. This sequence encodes CASSEKGPNTEAFF.

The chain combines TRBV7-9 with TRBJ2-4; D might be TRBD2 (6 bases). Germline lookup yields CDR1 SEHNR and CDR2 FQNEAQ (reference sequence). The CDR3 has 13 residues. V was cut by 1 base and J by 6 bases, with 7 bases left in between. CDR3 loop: CASSLGGGNIQYF. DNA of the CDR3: TGTGCCAGCAGCTTAGGGGGAGGAAACATTCAGTACTTC. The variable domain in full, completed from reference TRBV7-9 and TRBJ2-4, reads DTGVSQNPRHKITKRGQNVTFRCDPISEHNRLYWYRQTLGQGPEFLTYFQNEAQLEKSRLLSDRFSAERPKGSFSTLEIQRTEQGDSAMYLCASSLGGGNIQYFGAGTRLSVL.

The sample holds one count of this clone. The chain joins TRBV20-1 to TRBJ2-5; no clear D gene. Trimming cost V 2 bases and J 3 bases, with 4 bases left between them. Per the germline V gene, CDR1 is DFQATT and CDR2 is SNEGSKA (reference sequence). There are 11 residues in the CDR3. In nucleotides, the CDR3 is TGCAGTGCTAGAACTGAAGAGACCCAGTACTTC. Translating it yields CSARTEETQYF.